This T cell receptor beta chain was documented in a study of T cell changes during pregnancy in multiple sclerosis. The CDR3 runs to 13 residues. Germline V gene sequence: CDR1 SNHLY, CDR2 FYNNEI. Trimming removed 3 bases from V and 9 bases from J; junction bases left unmatched: 5. Assay used: immunoSEQ multiplex PCR; TCRdb lists only in-frame clones, some missing. The sample has fewer than 50,000 clones; under 95% are singletons. The receptor was derived from a female donor with multiple sclerosis, enrolled in a pregnancy study. Here the sequenced sample was CD8+ T cells from peripheral blood mononuclear cells, taken before pregnancy. The gene calls are TRBV2 and TRBJ2-5, with 9 positions matching TRBD2. CDR3 sequence (DNA): TGTGCCAGCAGTGAGGGACAGCGGGGGGCCCAGTACTTC. It yields the protein CASSEGQRGAQYF.